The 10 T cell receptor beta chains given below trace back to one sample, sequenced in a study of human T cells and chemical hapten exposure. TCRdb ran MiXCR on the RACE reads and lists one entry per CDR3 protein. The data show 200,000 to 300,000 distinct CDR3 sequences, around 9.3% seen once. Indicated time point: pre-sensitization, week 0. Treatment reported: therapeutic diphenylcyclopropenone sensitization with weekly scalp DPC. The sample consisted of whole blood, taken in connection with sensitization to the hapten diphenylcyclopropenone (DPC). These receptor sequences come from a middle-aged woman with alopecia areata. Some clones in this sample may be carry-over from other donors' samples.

The CDR3 sequence is CASSFRDRLYF. In nucleotides, the CDR3 is TGTGCCAGCAGTTTCCGGGACAGGCTCTATTTT. The rearrangement links TRBV12-3 or TRBV12-4 to TRBJ2-3; 8 bases are a match to TRBD1. The CDR3 length is 11 residues. The V segment lost 3 bases and the J segment 15 bases; nucleotides outside the gene matches: 5.

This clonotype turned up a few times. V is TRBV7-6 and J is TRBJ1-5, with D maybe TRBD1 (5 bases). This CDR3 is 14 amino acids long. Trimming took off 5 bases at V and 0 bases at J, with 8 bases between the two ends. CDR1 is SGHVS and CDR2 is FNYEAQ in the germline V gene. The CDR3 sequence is CASSGGASNQPQHF. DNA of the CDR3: TGTGCCAGCAGCGGAGGGGCTAGCAATCAGCCCCAGCATTTT.

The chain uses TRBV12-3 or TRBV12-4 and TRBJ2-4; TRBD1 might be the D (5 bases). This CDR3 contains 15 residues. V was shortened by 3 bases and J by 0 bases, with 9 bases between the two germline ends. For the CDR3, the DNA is TGTGCCAGCAGTTTCGACAGAATAGCCAAAAACATTCAGTACTTC. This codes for CASSFDRIAKNIQYF.

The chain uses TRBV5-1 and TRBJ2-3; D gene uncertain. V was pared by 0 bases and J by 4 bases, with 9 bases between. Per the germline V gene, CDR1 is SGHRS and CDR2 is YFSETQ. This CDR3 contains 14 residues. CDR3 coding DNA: TGCGCCAGCAGCTTGGGGGCTCAATCAGATACGCAGTATTTT. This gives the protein CASSLGAQSDTQYF.

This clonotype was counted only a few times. In DNA, the CDR3 is TGCGCCAGCAGCCAAGAGTGGGCTAGCGGGGGGTACAATGAGCAGTTCTTC. Translation: CASSQEWASGGYNEQFF. The chain is built from TRBV4-1 and TRBJ2-1; 11 nucleotides agree with TRBD2. The V segment lost 0 bases and the J segment 4 bases; nucleotides outside the gene matches: 5. Germline V gene data show CDR1 as MGHRA and CDR2 as YSYEKL. CDR3 size: 17 residues.

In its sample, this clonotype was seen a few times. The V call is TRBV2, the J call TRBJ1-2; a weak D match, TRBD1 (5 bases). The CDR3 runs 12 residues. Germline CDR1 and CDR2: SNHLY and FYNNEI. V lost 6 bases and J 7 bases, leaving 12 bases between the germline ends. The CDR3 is CASRVGASGYTF. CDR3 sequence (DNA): TGTGCCAGCAGGGTAGGGGCGAGTGGCTACACCTTC.

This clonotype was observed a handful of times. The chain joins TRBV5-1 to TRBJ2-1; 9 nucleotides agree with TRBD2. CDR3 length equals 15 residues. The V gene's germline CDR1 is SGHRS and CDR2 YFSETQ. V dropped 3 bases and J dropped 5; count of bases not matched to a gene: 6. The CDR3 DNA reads TGCGCCAGCAGCTCCGCGGGAGGGTCAAACAATGAGCAGTTCTTC. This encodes CASSSAGGSNNEQFF. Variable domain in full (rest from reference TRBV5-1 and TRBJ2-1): KAGVTQTPRYLIKTRGQQVTLSCSPISGHRSVSWYQQTPGQGLQFLFEYFSETQRNKGNFPGRFSGRQFSNSRSEMNVSTLELGDSALYLCASSSAGGSNNEQFFGPGTRLTVL.

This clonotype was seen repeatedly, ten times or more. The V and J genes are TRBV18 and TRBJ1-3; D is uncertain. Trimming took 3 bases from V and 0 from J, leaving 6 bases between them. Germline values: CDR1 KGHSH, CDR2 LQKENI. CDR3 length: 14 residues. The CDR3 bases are TGTGCCAGCTCACCCTGGGGCTCTGGAAACACCATATATTTT. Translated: CASSPWGSGNTIYF.

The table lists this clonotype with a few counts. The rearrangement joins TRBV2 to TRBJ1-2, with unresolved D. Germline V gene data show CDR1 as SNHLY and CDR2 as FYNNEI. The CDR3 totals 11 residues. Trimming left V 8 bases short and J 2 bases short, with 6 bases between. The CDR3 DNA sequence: TGTGCCAGCCGGACCAACTATGGCTACACCTTC. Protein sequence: CASRTNYGYTF.

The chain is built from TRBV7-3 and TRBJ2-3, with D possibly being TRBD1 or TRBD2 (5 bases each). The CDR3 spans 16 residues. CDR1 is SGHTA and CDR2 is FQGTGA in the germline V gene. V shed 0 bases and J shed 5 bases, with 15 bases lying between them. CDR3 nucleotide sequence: TGTGCCAGCAGCTTAACCCTAGCAGGGTTGGGAGATACGCAGTATTTT. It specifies CASSLTLAGLGDTQYF.